Included here is one TCR beta chain sequence, with context. What it binds is unknown. V was shortened by 5 bases and J by 3 bases, with 16 bases between the two germline ends. Per the germline V gene, CDR1 is LNHNV and CDR2 is YYDKDF (reference sequence). This CDR3 has 16 residues. This specimen comes from a study of shared clonotypes between healthy human individuals. The study's findings and limits: Read depth was anticipated to influence clonotype sharing among donors.

Profiled with immunoSEQ multiplex PCR; TCRdb holds only in-frame clones, not every one. This sample yields about 690,000 clones, of which about 90% are seen a single time; 30% to 35% belongs to the top ten. The source is a man aged 18 to 30 in good health. Some clones in this sample may be carry-over from other donors' samples. The chain carries TRBV15 and TRBJ2-2; D remains ambiguous. Specimen: memory CD8+ T cells from PBMCs. As to subset: CD45RO+ cells pooled with CCR7-negative TemRA cells. CDR3 coding DNA: TGTGCCACCAGCGGGCCTAGGGTGGAGTACACCGGGGAGCTGTTTTTT. This encodes CATSGPRVEYTGELFF. The full variable domain, completed using reference TRBV15 and TRBJ2-2, is DAMVIQNPRYQVTQFGKPVTLSCSQTLNHNVMYWYQQKSSQAPKLLFHYYDKDFNNEADTPDNFQSRRPNTSFCFLDIRSPGLGDTAMYLCATSGPRVEYTGELFFGEGSRLTVL.